This paragraph covers one T cell receptor beta chain sequence. The entry originates in a study of blood T cell repertoires in COVID-19. About the study: Acute and convalescent COVID-19 samples came from the United States, Italy and Spain.

The protocol was immunoSEQ multiplex PCR, while the TCRdb copy is restricted to in-frame clones and leaves out a portion. Here the sample spans 150,000 to 180,000 clones, under 90% being singletons. CDR3 size: 15 residues. In germline, CDR1 is MGHRA, CDR2 YSYEKL. V shed 5 bases, J shed 3 bases, and the junction held 5 bases outside the gene matches. The receptor comes from a man aged 60 to 75 with acute or convalescent COVID-19. The chain uses TRBV4-1 and TRBJ1-3; 9 nucleotides agree with TRBD1. The sample taken for sequencing was peripheral blood. The CDR3 protein is CASSSGTGYGNTIYF. For the CDR3, the DNA is TGCGCCAGCAGCTCCGGGACAGGGTATGGAAACACCATATATTTT.